This TCR beta chain was sequenced during a study of CD4+ T cells in melanoma. Findings and limits, study-wide: A reported correlation linked neoantigen-specific CD4+ T cells to CD8+, macrophage and B cell function. Diverse differentiation states were reported for melanoma neoantigen-specific CD4+ T cells.

CDR1 SEHNR and CDR2 FQNEAQ come from the germline V gene (reference sequence). V was clipped by 4 bases and J by 4 bases, with 16 bases between them. CDR3 length: 15 residues. Details on this clone: Its antigen remains unknown.

Generated by immunoSEQ multiplex PCR, the TCRdb table keeps only in-frame clones and is missing some. The sample contains 50,000 to 60,000 clones, 60% to 80% of which appear only once. The J gene is TRBJ1-1, the V gene TRBV7-9; D perhaps matches TRBD1 (6 bases). The TCR originated in a human donor with melanoma. The sequencing input was tumor tissue. The CDR3 protein is CASSYLGGRSTEAFF. CDR3 coding DNA: TGTGCCAGCAGCTACCTAGGGGGGAGGAGCACTGAAGCTTTCTTT.